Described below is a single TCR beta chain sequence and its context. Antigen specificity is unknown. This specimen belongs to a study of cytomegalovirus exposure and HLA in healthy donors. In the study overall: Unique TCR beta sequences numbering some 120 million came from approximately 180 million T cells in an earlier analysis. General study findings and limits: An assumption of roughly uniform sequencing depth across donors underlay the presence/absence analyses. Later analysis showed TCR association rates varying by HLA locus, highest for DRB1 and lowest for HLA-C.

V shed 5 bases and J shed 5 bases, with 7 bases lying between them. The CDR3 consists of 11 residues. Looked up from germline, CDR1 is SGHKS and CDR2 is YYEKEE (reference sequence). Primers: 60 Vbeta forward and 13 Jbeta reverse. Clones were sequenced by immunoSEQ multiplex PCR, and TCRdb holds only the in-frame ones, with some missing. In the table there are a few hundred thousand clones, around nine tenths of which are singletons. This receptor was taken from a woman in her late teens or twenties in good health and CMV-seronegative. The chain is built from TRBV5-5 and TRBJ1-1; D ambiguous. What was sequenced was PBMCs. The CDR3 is CASRVQTEAFF. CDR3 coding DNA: TGTGCCAGCAGGGTACAAACTGAAGCTTTCTTT.